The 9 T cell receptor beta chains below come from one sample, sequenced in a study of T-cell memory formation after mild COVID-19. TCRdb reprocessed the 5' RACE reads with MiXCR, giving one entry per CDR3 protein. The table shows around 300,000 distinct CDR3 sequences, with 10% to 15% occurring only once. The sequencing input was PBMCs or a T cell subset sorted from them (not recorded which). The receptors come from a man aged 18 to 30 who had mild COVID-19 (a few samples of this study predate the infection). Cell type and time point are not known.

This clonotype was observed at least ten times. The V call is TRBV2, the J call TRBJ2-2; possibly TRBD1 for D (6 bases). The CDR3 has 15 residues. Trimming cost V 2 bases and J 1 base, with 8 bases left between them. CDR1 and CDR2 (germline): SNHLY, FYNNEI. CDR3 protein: CASSERGGNTGELFF. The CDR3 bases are TGTGCCAGCAGTGAAAGAGGGGGGAACACCGGGGAGCTGTTTTTT.

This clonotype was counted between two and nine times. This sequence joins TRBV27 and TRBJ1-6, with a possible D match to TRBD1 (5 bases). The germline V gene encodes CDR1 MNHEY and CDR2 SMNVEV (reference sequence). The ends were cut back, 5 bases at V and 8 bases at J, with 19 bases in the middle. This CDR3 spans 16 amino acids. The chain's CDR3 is CASSPGRPRVDSPLHF. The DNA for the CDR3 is TGTGCCAGCAGTCCGGGACGCCCGAGGGTGGATTCACCCCTCCACTTT.

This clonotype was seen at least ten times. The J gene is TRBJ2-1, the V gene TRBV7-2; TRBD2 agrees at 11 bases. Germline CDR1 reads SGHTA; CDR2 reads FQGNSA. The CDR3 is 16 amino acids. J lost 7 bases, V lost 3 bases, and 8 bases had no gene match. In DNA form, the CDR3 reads TGTGCCAGCAGCTTTAGCGGGGGGGCCTTCGGGAATGAGCAGTTCTTC. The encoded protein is CASSFSGGAFGNEQFF.

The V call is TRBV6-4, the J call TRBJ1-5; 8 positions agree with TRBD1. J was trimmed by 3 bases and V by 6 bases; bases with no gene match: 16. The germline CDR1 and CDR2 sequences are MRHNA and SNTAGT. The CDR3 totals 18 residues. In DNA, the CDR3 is TGTGCCAGCAGAGCGGCCCCCCGGGACAGGATCCTCAATCAGCCCCAGCATTTT. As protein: CASRAAPRDRILNQPQHF.

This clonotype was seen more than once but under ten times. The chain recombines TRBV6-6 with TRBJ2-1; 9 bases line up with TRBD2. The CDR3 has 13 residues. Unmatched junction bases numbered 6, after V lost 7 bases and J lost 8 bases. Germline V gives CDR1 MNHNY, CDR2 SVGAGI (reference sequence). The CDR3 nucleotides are TGTGCCAGCATGCGGGGGGGCCACGATGAGCAGTTCTTC. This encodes CASMRGGHDEQFF.

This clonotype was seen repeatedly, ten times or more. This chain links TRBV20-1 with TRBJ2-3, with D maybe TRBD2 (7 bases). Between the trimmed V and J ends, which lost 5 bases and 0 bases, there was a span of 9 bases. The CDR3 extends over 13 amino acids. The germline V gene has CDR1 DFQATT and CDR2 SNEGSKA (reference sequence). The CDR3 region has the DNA TGCAGTGCTCGGGGGGCTAGCACAGATACGCAGTATTTT. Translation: CSARGASTDTQYF.

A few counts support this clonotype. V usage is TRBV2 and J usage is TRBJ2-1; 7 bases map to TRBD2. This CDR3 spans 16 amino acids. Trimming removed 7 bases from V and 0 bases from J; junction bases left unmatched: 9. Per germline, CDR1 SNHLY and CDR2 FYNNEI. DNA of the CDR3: TGTGCCAGCACCCAAGGAGGCGGGGGCTCCTACAATGAGCAGTTCTTC. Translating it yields CASTQGGGGSYNEQFF.

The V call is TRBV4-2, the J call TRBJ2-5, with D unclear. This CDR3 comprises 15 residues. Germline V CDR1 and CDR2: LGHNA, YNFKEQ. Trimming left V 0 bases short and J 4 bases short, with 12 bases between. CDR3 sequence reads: CASSQDLASPETQYF. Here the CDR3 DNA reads TGTGCCAGCAGCCAAGATCTTGCCTCGCCAGAGACCCAGTACTTC.

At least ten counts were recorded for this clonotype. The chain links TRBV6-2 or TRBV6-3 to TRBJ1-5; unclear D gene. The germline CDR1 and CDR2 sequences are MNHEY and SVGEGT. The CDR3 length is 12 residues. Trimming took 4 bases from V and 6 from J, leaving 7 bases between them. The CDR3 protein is CASSSGGQPQHF. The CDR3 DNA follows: TGTGCCAGCAGTTCGGGAGGTCAGCCCCAGCATTTT.